This record concerns one TCR beta chain sequence. Its target is unknown. An Oncomine TCR Beta short-read assay was used to sequence the DNA from cultured CD4+ T cells. MiXCR was run by TCRdb on the PCR reads, yielding one entry per CDR3 protein. Of fewer than 13,000 distinct CDR3 sequences in the sample, 66% were seen once. The entry originates in a study of vaccination and CD4 T cells after COVID-19. About the study: Convalescent patients were SARS-CoV-2 positive by nasal swab PCR; nine mild, one severe. The convalescents included six males and four females, and among them two were Hispanic while seven were Caucasian.

Treatment here: approximately nine-day PBMC culture with coronavirus spike peptide pools or control peptides (ViraFEST assay). PCR positivity was dated March to December 2020, before US Alpha, Beta and Delta variants. V was trimmed by 8 bases and J by 7 bases, leaving 15 bases between them. Germline CDR1 and CDR2: MNHNS and SASEGT. This CDR3 comprises 14 residues. Sequencing used CD4+ T cells from blood, cultured in vitro. This clonotype originated in a human donor who had recovered from COVID-19. This chain uses TRBV6-1 with TRBJ1-6; no clear D gene. CDR3 coding DNA: TGTGCCAGCGAGTCGTTGGCGCGCAATTCACCCCTCCACTTT. It yields the protein CASESLARNSPLHF.